This T cell receptor (beta chain) was sequenced for a study of beta chain features in type 1 diabetes. This CDR3 has 16 residues. From germline, CDR1 is SGHRS and CDR2 YFSETQ. V dropped 0 bases and J dropped 7; count of bases not matched to a gene: 8. Sequenced material consisted of expressed TCRB transcripts (all of the isolated RNA was reverse transcribed). For naive, central memory and regulatory T cell samples, reads averaged around 3.8 million. The method was immunoSEQ multiplex PCR; TCRdb's version includes in-frame clones alone and lacks a portion of them. This sample has around 40,000 clones, with about 51% found just once.

The chain is built from TRBV5-1 and TRBJ1-3, with 9 bases lining up with TRBD1. The sequence came from a woman aged 18-30 years in good health. Specimen: Tregs from blood. DNA of the CDR3: TGCGCCAGCAGCTTGGACACCGGGACAGGGAGGAACACCATATATTTT. It encodes CASSLDTGTGRNTIYF.